A single sample gave rise to the 22 T cell receptor beta chains below, sequenced in a study of cytomegalovirus exposure and HLA in healthy donors. The PCR was carried out with 60 Vbeta primers and 13 Jbeta primers. The method was immunoSEQ multiplex PCR; TCRdb's version includes in-frame clones alone and lacks a portion of them. The sample shows 150,000 to 200,000 clones, 60% to 80% of them seen only once. Specimen: PBMCs. The receptors come from a man in his forties in good health and CMV-seronegative.

V is TRBV19 and J is TRBJ2-7; D may be TRBD2 (5 bases). V shed 4 bases and J shed 4 bases, with 11 bases lying between them. Germline V gene sequence: CDR1 LNHDA, CDR2 SQIVND (reference sequence). There are 13 residues in the CDR3. The CDR3 loop is CASSTPSGYEQYF. CDR3 in DNA: TGTGCCAGTAGTACCCCGTCGGGGTACGAGCAGTACTTC.

The chain links TRBV27 to TRBJ2-1; 11 bases line up with TRBD2. The V segment lost 8 bases and the J segment 10 bases; nucleotides outside the gene matches: 13. CDR1 is MNHEY and CDR2 is SMNVEV in the germline V gene (reference sequence). The CDR3 spans 15 residues. CDR3 nucleotides: TGTGCCAGCTTTATTGGTAGCGGGGGGGCGGAGGAGCAGTTCTTC. It yields the protein CASFIGSGGAEEQFF.

This clone was seen a handful of times. The rearrangement links TRBV19 to TRBJ2-3, with a tentative D call TRBD1 (5 bases). V lost 5 bases to trimming and J lost 4 bases, with 19 bases between them. The germline gives CDR1 LNHDA, CDR2 SQIVND (reference sequence). This CDR3 has 16 residues. In DNA form, the CDR3 reads TGTGCCAGTAGTGACCCCAAGGGGCCTGGGGCAGATACGCAGTATTTT. Residues: CASSDPKGPGADTQYF.

The chain uses TRBV29-1 and TRBJ2-2; D is unclear. Trimming left V 4 bases short and J 0 bases short, with 6 bases between. Germline CDR1 SQVTM, CDR2 ANQGSEA. The CDR3 is made up of 13 amino acids. CDR3 nucleotides: TGCAGCGTTGCACCAGCGAACACCGGGGAGCTGTTTTTT. Protein product: CSVAPANTGELFF.

The chain recombines TRBV5-1 with TRBJ1-1, with 7 bases lining up with TRBD1. Per germline, CDR1 SGHRS and CDR2 YFSETQ. The CDR3 runs to 12 residues. V gave up 3 bases and J gave up 8 bases; unmatched junction bases: 4. This CDR3 reads CASSSGQLEAFF. Written as DNA, the CDR3 is TGCGCCAGCAGCTCGGGACAGCTCGAAGCTTTCTTT.

The gene calls are TRBV23-1 and TRBJ1-4; D not certain. TRBV23-1 is classed as an ORF, of uncertain function. This CDR3 comprises 15 residues. V was cut by 0 bases and J by 4 bases, with 9 bases left in between. The CDR3, as DNA: TGCGCCAGCAGTCAATCTTGGAGGAGTAATGAAAAACTGTTTTTT. It yields the protein CASSQSWRSNEKLFF.

This clone has just a few counts. CDR3 sequence (DNA): TGTGCCAGCAGCTTAACTAGCGGGGGGCCCCTCCGCGAGCAGTACTTC. Its protein product is CASSLTSGGPLREQYF. The V gene is TRBV7-8, the J gene TRBJ2-7, with 12 nucleotides matching TRBD2. The CDR3 extends over 16 amino acids. Unmatched junction bases numbered 8, after V lost 2 bases and J lost 6 bases. Germline V gene lookup returns CDR1 SGHVS and CDR2 FQNEAQ. Full variable domain (outside the CDR3, taken from reference TRBV7-8 and TRBJ2-7): GAGVSQSPRYKVAKRGQDVALRCDPISGHVSLFWYQQALGQGPEFLTYFQNEAQLDKSGLPSDRFFAERPEGSVSTLKIQRTQQEDSAVYLCASSLTSGGPLREQYFGPGTRLTVT.

The sample holds a few counts of this clone. The gene calls are TRBV19 and TRBJ1-1; 7 positions agree with TRBD1. The ends lost 6 bases at V and 1 base at J; junction bases unmatched: 5. The CDR3 runs 14 residues. Germline loops: CDR1 LNHDA, CDR2 SQIVND (reference sequence). CDR3 protein: CASSRDRANTEAFF. The CDR3 DNA sequence: TGTGCCAGTAGCCGAGACAGGGCGAACACTGAAGCTTTCTTT.

This clone was counted a single time. The chain couples TRBV7-2 to TRBJ2-1; TRBD2 aligns across 7 bases. The CDR3 totals 15 residues. CDR1 is SGHTA and CDR2 is FQGNSA in the germline V gene. J lost 10 bases, V lost 5 bases, and 14 bases had no gene match. The DNA for the CDR3 is TGTGCCAGCAGCCTTAGGACTAGTTCAAGTAGAGAGCAGTTCTTC. It translates to CASSLRTSSSREQFF.

The chain carries TRBV7-9 and TRBJ2-3; TRBD1 aligns across 7 bases. The CDR3 sequence is 14 residues long. CDR1 is SEHNR, CDR2 FQNEAQ, per germline (reference sequence). The V and J ends lost 5 bases and 6 bases, in that order; junction bases with no gene match: 8. CDR3 residues: CASSLTGSWDTQYF. DNA of the CDR3: TGTGCCAGCAGCCTGACAGGGTCATGGGATACGCAGTATTTT. The whole variable domain, remainder taken from reference TRBV7-9 and TRBJ2-3, is DTGVSQNPRHKITKRGQNVTFRCDPISEHNRLYWYRQTLGQGPEFLTYFQNEAQLEKSRLLSDRFSAERPKGSFSTLEIQRTEQGDSAMYLCASSLTGSWDTQYFGPGTRLTVL.

J is TRBJ2-7 and V is TRBV5-1; 7 positions agree with TRBD2. Germline CDR1 SGHRS, CDR2 YFSETQ. The CDR3 spans 15 residues. Trimming took 0 bases from V and 0 from J; bases not matched to a gene: 3. CDR3 sequence reads: CASSLDSGGSYEQYF. CDR3 in DNA: TGCGCCAGCAGCTTGGATTCGGGAGGCTCCTACGAGCAGTACTTC.

This sequence joins TRBV7-9 and TRBJ2-7; TRBD2 might be the D (7 bases). V was cut by 5 bases and J by 2 bases, with 16 bases left in between. This CDR3 region has 15 residues. In germline, CDR1 is SEHNR, CDR2 FQNEAQ (reference sequence). The chain's CDR3 is CASSPQGGGTYEQYF. CDR3 in DNA: TGTGCCAGCAGCCCACAGGGAGGGGGTACCTACGAGCAGTACTTC.

The chain is built from TRBV2 and TRBJ2-5; a weak D match, TRBD1 (6 bases). The last part of the DNA fits TRBJ2-7 better; the J call may be wrong. The CDR3 covers 11 residues. Germline-derived CDR1 and CDR2 are SNHLY and FYNNEI. DNA of the CDR3: TGTGCCAGCAACAGGGCCTACGAGCAGTACTTC. Its protein is CASNRAYEQYF.

This chain joins TRBV6-5 and TRBJ2-7, with D unresolved. V shed 6 bases and J shed 0 bases, with 3 bases lying between them. This CDR3 spans 11 amino acids. The germline CDR1 and CDR2 sequences are MNHEY and SVGAGI. CDR3 coding DNA: TGTGCCAGCAGGAGCTCCTACGAGCAGTACTTC. This encodes CASRSSYEQYF.

A few counts support this clone. This chain links TRBV12-5 with TRBJ2-7, with 11 bases fitting TRBD2. Looked up from germline, CDR1 is LGHNT and CDR2 is FRNRAP. V lost 6 bases to trimming and J lost 5 bases; unmatched junction nucleotides: 6. The CDR3 sequence is 14 residues long. The DNA of the CDR3 is TGTGCTAGTGGACATACTAGCGGGAGTAACGAGCAGTACTTC. Its protein product is CASGHTSGSNEQYF. Filled out from reference TRBV12-5 and TRBJ2-7, the complete variable domain reads DARVTQTPRHKVTEMGQEVTMRCQPILGHNTVFWYRQTMMQGLELLAYFRNRAPLDDSGMPKDRFSAEMPDATLATLKIQPSEPRDSAVYFCASGHTSGSNEQYFGPGTRLTVT.

There are a few counts of this clone. The chain employs TRBV5-1 and TRBJ1-2, with 7 positions matching TRBD1. The V segment lost 1 base and the J segment 6 bases; nucleotides outside the gene matches: 3. The CDR3 is 13 residues long. Germline assignment: CDR1 SGHRS and CDR2 YFSETQ. CDR3 in amino acids: CASSLQTGNGYTF. As DNA, the CDR3 is TGCGCCAGCAGCTTGCAGACAGGGAATGGCTACACCTTC.

The chain links TRBV11-2 to TRBJ2-7, with TRBD2 identical over 12 bases. The CDR3 is 15 amino acids. Trimming removed 5 bases from V and 2 bases from J; junction bases left unmatched: 4. Germline CDR1 is SGHAT and CDR2 is FQNNGV. In DNA form, the CDR3 reads TGTGCCAGCAGCCCGCGACTAGCGGGGGCCTACGAGCAGTACTTC. Translating gives CASSPRLAGAYEQYF.

J is TRBJ2-5 and V is TRBV19, with 9 bases identical to TRBD1. V shed 5 bases and J 2 bases; nucleotides not matched to a gene: 6. This CDR3 has 15 residues. The germline V gene has CDR1 LNHDA and CDR2 SQIVND (reference sequence). CDR3 region: CASSGRTGAQETQYF. The CDR3 nucleotides are TGTGCCAGTAGTGGGAGGACAGGGGCGCAAGAGACCCAGTACTTC.

This clone was picked up a small number of times. The chain recombines TRBV6-5 with TRBJ2-5; no firm D call. The J call is in doubt because the DNA end fits TRBJ2-7 better. Per germline, CDR1 MNHEY and CDR2 SVGAGI. The CDR3 covers 11 residues. Here the CDR3 reads CASSSAYEQYF. The CDR3 DNA reads as TGTGCCAGCAGTTCCGCCTACGAGCAGTACTTC.

The chain carries TRBV4-1 and TRBJ1-4; 7 bases are a match to TRBD1. In germline, CDR1 is MGHRA, CDR2 YSYEKL. Unmatched junction bases numbered 5, after V lost 0 bases and J lost 7 bases. The CDR3 is made up of 15 amino acids. This CDR3 reads CASSQDGGGGEKLFF. The CDR3 DNA follows: TGCGCCAGCAGCCAAGATGGAGGGGGCGGTGAAAAACTGTTTTTT.

The sample holds a few counts of this clone. Other DNA sequences in this specimen translate into the identical CDR3. V usage is TRBV5-6 and J usage is TRBJ1-5; 12 bases align to TRBD1. The ends lost 4 bases at V and 7 bases at J; junction bases unmatched: 0. This CDR3 region has 13 residues. CDR1 SGHDT and CDR2 YYEEEE come from the germline V gene. CDR3 region: CASSGTGGQPQHF. CDR3 nucleotides: TGTGCCAGCAGCGGGACAGGGGGCCAGCCCCAGCATTTT.

The rearrangement links TRBV28 to TRBJ2-7; tentative D call: TRBD2 (5 bases). The V end was cut by 6 bases, the J end by 0 bases, with 21 bases between. Per the germline V gene, CDR1 is MDHEN and CDR2 is SYDVKM. This CDR3 region has 17 residues. The chain's CDR3 is CASRGSLVRHRSYEQYF. CDR3 coding DNA: TGTGCCAGCAGGGGGAGCCTGGTTAGACACCGCTCCTACGAGCAGTACTTC.